This entry is about one T cell receptor (beta chain). As yet, its antigen is unknown. These data are taken from a study of blood T cells in healthy people across ages. Findings and caveats of the study: Across the age range, TCR beta diversity per million T cells fell in a roughly linear way.

Together with a sample-barcoded 5' primer, a J-beta primer mix was included in a second PCR lasting about 7 to 12 cycles. TCRdb reprocessed the 5' RACE reads with MiXCR, giving one entry per CDR3 protein. The sample contains about 540,000 distinct CDR3 sequences, 24% of which appear only once. The V end lost 1 base, the J end lost 4 bases, and 10 bases lay between the germline ends. This CDR3 spans 14 amino acids. Germline V gives CDR1 LGHNA, CDR2 YSLEER. In addition, the sample was reused for a study of T cells of mothers and their children. Per that paper: A primer called M1S, used in the second PCR, added sample barcodes and 2-4 random nucleotides.

The TCR comes from a boy aged 5 to 17 in good health. The V call is TRBV4-3, the J call TRBJ1-2; a weak D match, TRBD1 (5 bases). Sequencing input: blood. In nucleotides, the CDR3 is TGCGCCAGCAGCCAAGGAGCGGGACCCTATGGCTACACCTTC. This sequence encodes CASSQGAGPYGYTF.